This TCR beta chain was obtained from a study of T cell repertoires in cytomegalovirus infection. This clonotype was detected a few times. Its antigen is not known. Each CDR3 protein gets one entry after TCRdb re-called the reads with MiXCR. The sample carries some 800,000 distinct CDR3 sequences, approximately 32% recorded once. Germline V gene lookup returns CDR1 SGHAT and CDR2 FQNNGV. The length of the CDR3 is 15 residues. Trimming at V came to 4 bases and at J to 3 bases, leaving 7 bases not matched to a gene. The V and J genes are TRBV11-2 and TRBJ2-7; 9 bases match TRBD2. The specimen comprised cultured CD8+ T cells from PBMCs, sampled from culture after CMV antigen stimulation. This TCR was sampled from a human donor in good health (CMV status not recorded). Some clones in this sample may be carry-over from other donors' samples. Here the CDR3 reads CASSSWTSEGYEQYF. The CDR3, as DNA: TGTGCCAGCAGCTCGTGGACTAGCGAGGGCTACGAGCAGTACTTC.